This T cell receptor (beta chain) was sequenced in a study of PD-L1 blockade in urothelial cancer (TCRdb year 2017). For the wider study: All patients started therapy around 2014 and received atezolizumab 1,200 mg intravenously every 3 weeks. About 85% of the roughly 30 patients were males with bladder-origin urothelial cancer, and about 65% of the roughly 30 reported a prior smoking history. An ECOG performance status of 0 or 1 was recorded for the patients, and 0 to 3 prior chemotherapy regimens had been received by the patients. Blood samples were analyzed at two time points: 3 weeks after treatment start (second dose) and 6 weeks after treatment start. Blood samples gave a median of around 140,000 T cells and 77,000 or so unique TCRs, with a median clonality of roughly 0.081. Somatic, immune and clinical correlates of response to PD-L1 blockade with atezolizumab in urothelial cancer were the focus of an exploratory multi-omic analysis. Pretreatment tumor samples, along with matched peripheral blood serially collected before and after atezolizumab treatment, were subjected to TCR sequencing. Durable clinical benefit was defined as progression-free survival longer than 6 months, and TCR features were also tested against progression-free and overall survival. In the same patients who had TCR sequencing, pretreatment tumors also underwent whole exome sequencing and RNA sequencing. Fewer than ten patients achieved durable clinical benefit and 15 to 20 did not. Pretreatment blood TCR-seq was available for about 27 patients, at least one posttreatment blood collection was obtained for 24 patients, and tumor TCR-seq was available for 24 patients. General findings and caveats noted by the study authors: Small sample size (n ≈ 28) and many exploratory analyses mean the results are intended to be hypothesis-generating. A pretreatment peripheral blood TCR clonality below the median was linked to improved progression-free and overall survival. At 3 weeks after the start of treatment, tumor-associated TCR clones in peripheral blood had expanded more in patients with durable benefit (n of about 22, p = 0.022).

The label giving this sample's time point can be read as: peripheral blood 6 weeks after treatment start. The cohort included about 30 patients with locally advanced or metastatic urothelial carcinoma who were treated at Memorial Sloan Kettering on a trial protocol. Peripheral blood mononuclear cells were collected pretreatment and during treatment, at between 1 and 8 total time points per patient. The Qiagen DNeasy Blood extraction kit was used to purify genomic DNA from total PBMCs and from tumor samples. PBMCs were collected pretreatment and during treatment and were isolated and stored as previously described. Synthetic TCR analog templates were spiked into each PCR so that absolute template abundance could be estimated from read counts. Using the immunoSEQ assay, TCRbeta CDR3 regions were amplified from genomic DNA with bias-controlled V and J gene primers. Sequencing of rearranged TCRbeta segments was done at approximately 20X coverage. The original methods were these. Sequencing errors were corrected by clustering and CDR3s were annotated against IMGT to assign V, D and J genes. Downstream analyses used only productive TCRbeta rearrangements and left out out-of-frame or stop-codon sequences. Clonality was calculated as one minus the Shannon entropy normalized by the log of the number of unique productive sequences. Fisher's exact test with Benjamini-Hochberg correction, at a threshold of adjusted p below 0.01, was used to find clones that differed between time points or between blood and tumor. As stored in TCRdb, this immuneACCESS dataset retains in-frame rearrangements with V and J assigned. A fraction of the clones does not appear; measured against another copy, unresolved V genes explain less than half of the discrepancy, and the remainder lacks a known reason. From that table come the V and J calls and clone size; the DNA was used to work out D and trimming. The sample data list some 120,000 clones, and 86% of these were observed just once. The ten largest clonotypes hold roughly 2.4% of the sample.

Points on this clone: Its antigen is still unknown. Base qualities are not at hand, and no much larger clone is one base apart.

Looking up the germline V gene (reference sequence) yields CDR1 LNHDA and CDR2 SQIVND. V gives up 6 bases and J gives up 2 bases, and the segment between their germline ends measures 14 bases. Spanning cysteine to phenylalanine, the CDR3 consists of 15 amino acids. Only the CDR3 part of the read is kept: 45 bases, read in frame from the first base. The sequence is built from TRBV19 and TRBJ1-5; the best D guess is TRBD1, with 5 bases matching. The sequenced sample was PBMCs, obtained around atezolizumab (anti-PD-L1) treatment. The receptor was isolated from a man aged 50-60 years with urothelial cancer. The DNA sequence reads TGTGCCAGTAGCGCACAGGCATTTGGCAATCAGCCCCAGCATTTT. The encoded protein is CASSAQAFGNQPQHF.